The T cell receptor beta chain described here comes from a study of OX40 agonist ivuxolimab in advanced cancers. Study-wide context: Patients were treated with ivuxolimab, an agonistic anti-OX40 (CD134) antibody. Overall study results and limits: With doses of 0.1-3.0 mg/kg, partial responders showed among the lowest clonal expansion. Among the nonresponders, some also had low normalized T-cell clonal expansion. Average numbers of expanded clones were greater in CD8+ T cells than in CD4+.

Regarding this clone: Its antigen remains unidentified.

TCRdb's table, derived via immunoSEQ multiplex PCR, lists solely in-frame clones and lacks some. The table has 61,000 or so clones, 86% seen once. The clonotype originates from an adult with an advanced solid tumor such as melanoma, head and neck, liver or kidney cancer. The sample here was CD4+ or CD8+ T cells sorted from blood, taken in a trial of the OX40 agonist ivuxolimab.

The CDR3 protein is CASSPPGYTEAFF. In DNA, the CDR3 is TGTGCCAGCTCACCACCCGGGTATACTGAAGCTTTCTTT. The V gene is TRBV18, the J gene TRBJ1-1; D is ambiguous. The length of the CDR3 is 13 residues. Trimming pared 0 bases from V and 5 bases from J, leaving 7 bases between. Germline CDR1 KGHSH, CDR2 LQKENI.